This T cell receptor beta chain appears in the sequencing data of a study of T cell repertoires in cytomegalovirus infection. Background on the study: It can be stated that public TCR beta signatures indicated CMV infection as well as a matching HLA type. Findings of the study overall: Pooled public TCR beta family frequency picked out CMV carriers with the relevant HLA. Across the ex vivo response, the dominant clonotypes were HLA-C-restricted CMV-specific TCR beta clonotypes.

A single record per CDR3 protein comes from TCRdb applying MiXCR to the reads. The profile shows over 150,000 distinct CDR3 sequences, about a sixth of them singletons. As for this clonotype: Its antigen is unknown.

This TCR came from a human donor in good health (CMV status not recorded). Some clones in this sample may be carry-over from other donors' samples. The sample taken for sequencing was CD8+ T cells from PBMCs.

CDR3: CSVDGQGYEQYF. CDR3 nucleotides: TGCAGCGTTGACGGACAGGGATACGAGCAGTACTTC. V gene TRBV29-1 combines with J gene TRBJ2-7; 8 bases line up with TRBD1. The CDR3 is made up of 12 amino acids. Germline-derived CDR1 and CDR2 are SQVTM and ANQGSEA. V was pared by 3 bases and J by 4 bases, with 2 bases of the junction left unmatched.